This entry lists 10 T cell receptor beta chains sequenced from one sample in a study of cytomegalovirus exposure and HLA in healthy donors. Profiling relied on immunoSEQ multiplex PCR, and the TCRdb table lists in-frame clones only, not all of them. The table shows some 260,000 clones, with about 90% occurring only once. Material for sequencing was PBMCs. The origin of the receptors is a man aged 18 to 29 in good health and CMV-seropositive.

The genes are TRBV2 and TRBJ2-5; D may be TRBD1 (5 bases). Germline CDR1 and CDR2: SNHLY and FYNNEI. This CDR3 comprises 13 residues. The V end was cut by 6 bases, the J end by 3 bases, with 11 bases between. The CDR3 loop is CASSRTGKETQYF. In nucleotides, the CDR3 is TGTGCCAGCAGCCGAACAGGAAAAGAGACCCAGTACTTC.

This clone was counted a single time. The chain links TRBV5-1 to TRBJ2-3, with TRBD1 matching 8 bases. Germline loops: CDR1 SGHRS, CDR2 YFSETQ. The CDR3 runs 14 residues. J was trimmed by 5 bases and V by 4 bases; bases with no gene match: 6. The CDR3 spells CASSPDRGRDTQYF. The CDR3 DNA reads as TGCGCCAGCAGCCCAGACAGGGGCCGAGATACGCAGTATTTT. The entire variable domain, with the rest obtained from reference TRBV5-1 and TRBJ2-3, is as follows: KAGVTQTPRYLIKTRGQQVTLSCSPISGHRSVSWYQQTPGQGLQFLFEYFSETQRNKGNFPGRFSGRQFSNSRSEMNVSTLELGDSALYLCASSPDRGRDTQYFGPGTRLTVL.

J is TRBJ2-1 and V is TRBV5-1; D gene uncertain. This CDR3 is 15 amino acids long. With 4 bases removed from V and 2 bases from J, the gap between germline ends came to 13 bases. Germline CDR1 reads SGHRS; CDR2 reads YFSETQ. The CDR3 DNA is TGCGCCAGCAGCCTTCCCCCCCCAACCTACAATGAGCAGTTCTTC. The encoded protein is CASSLPPPTYNEQFF.

The table lists this clone with a count of one. V and J are TRBV29-1 and TRBJ2-2; D might be TRBD2 (6 bases). The CDR3 covers 16 residues. The germline V gene encodes CDR1 SQVTM and CDR2 ANQGSEA. V shed 1 base and J shed 0 bases, with 12 bases lying between them. CDR3 coding DNA: TGCAGCGTTGAAGGGGGGGTCCACGCGAACACCGGGGAGCTGTTTTTT. Protein product: CSVEGGVHANTGELFF.

In this sample, this clone turned up once. V and J are TRBV27 and TRBJ2-5; 8 positions agree with TRBD2. V was clipped by 5 bases and J by 4 bases; unmatched bases: 6. The CDR3 covers 14 residues. CDR1 MNHEY and CDR2 SMNVEV come from the germline V gene (reference sequence). Here the CDR3 DNA reads TGTGCCAGCAGTCCGGCGGGGGGCGGAGAGACCCAGTACTTC. Protein: CASSPAGGGETQYF.

This chain uses TRBV25-1 with TRBJ1-2; no definite D call. This CDR3 spans 16 amino acids. Germline V gene lookup returns CDR1 MGHDK and CDR2 SYGVNS. Trimming pared 1 base from V and 4 bases from J, leaving 16 bases between. CDR3 region: CASSELVGTGSYGYTF. DNA of the CDR3: TGTGCCAGCAGTGAATTGGTGGGAACCGGGAGCTATGGCTACACCTTC.

CDR3 bases: TGTGCCAGCAGTCCTTCGGGACAGGTGCAGTACTTC. Translation gives CASSPSGQVQYF. This rearrangement joins TRBV28 to TRBJ2-7, with TRBD1 identical over 8 bases. This CDR3 spans 12 amino acids. V dropped 5 bases and J dropped 9; count of bases not matched to a gene: 6. Germline V gives CDR1 MDHEN, CDR2 SYDVKM.

J is TRBJ2-4 and V is TRBV11-2; D might be TRBD1 or TRBD2, each matching 5 bases. The CDR3 is 16 residues long. The germline V gene encodes CDR1 SGHAT and CDR2 FQNNGV. Between the trimmed V and J ends, which lost 5 bases and 0 bases, there was a span of 14 bases. The CDR3 loop reads CASSPGTVLAKNIQYF. The DNA for the CDR3 is TGTGCCAGCAGCCCAGGGACCGTGCTAGCCAAAAACATTCAGTACTTC. Filled out from reference TRBV11-2 and TRBJ2-4, the complete variable domain reads EAGVAQSPRYKIIEKRQSVAFWCNPISGHATLYWYQQILGQGPKLLIQFQNNGVVDDSQLPKDRFSAERLKGVDSTLKIQPAKLEDSAVYLCASSPGTVLAKNIQYFGAGTRLSVL.

The V gene is TRBV6-6, the J gene TRBJ1-5, with D possibly matching TRBD1 (5 bases). Germline V lookup: CDR1 MNHNY, CDR2 SVGAGI (reference sequence). The CDR3 extends over 13 amino acids. Between the trimmed V and J ends, which lost 6 bases and 4 bases, there was a span of 10 bases. CDR3 residues: CASRRDSNQPQHF. The CDR3 DNA reads as TGTGCCAGCAGAAGAGACAGTAATCAGCCCCAGCATTTT.

This chain connects TRBV14 to TRBJ2-7; 8 nucleotides match TRBD1. V lost 2 bases, J lost 4 bases, and 13 bases stayed unmatched. Germline-derived CDR1 and CDR2 are SGHDN and FVKESK. The CDR3 is 17 amino acids. This CDR3 reads CASSQFKGTGALYEQYF. In DNA form, the CDR3 reads TGTGCCAGCAGCCAATTTAAAGGGACAGGAGCCCTTTACGAGCAGTACTTC.